The 30 T cell receptor beta chains below all came from one sample that was sequenced in a study of blood T cell repertoires in COVID-19. Assay used: immunoSEQ multiplex PCR; TCRdb lists only in-frame clones, some missing. The table has tens of thousands of clones, about 86% seen once. Sequencing input: peripheral blood. The receptor source for this set is a man aged 60-69 years with acute or convalescent COVID-19.

This chain uses TRBV6-5 with TRBJ1-6; no clear D gene. This CDR3 spans 12 amino acids. Germline CDR1 MNHEY, CDR2 SVGAGI. Trimming stripped 4 bases from V and 7 bases from J, with 5 bases between. CDR3 region: CASSWPNSPLHF. The CDR3 nucleotides are TGTGCCAGCAGTTGGCCCAATTCACCCCTCCACTTT.

Regarding this clone: The junction departs from the called germline gene at one end, perhaps through a read error. The gene calls are TRBV3-1 (or the pseudogene TRBV3-2) and TRBJ1-3, with a weak D call TRBD1 (6 bases). The CDR3 runs to 11 residues. Germline loops: CDR1 LGHDT, CDR2 YNNKEL (reference sequence). The CDR3 here is CASSQEGAAWF. CDR3 sequence (DNA): TGTGCCAGCAGCCAAGAGGGGGCCGCCTGGTTT.

The CDR3 sequence is CASSPGLAGTDTQYF. The CDR3 DNA reads TGTGCCAGTAGTCCCGGACTAGCGGGGACAGATACGCAGTATTTT. V usage is TRBV19 and J usage is TRBJ2-3, with 12 nucleotides matching TRBD2. V lost 5 bases and J lost 3; bases outside the gene matches: 3. This CDR3 has 15 amino acids. Germline V gene lookup returns CDR1 LNHDA and CDR2 SQIVND (reference sequence).

The rearrangement joins TRBV2 to TRBJ1-2; D is undetermined. The V gene lost 1 base and the J gene lost 8 bases, with 8 bases spanning the gap. The CDR3 extends over 12 amino acids. Germline CDR1 reads SNHLY; CDR2 reads FYNNEI. The CDR3 loop is CASSEGLAGYTF. In DNA, the CDR3 is TGTGCCAGCAGTGAAGGTCTCGCGGGCTACACCTTC.

With regard to this clone: This CDR3 is also generated by other DNA sequences in the sample. The chain recombines TRBV12-5 with TRBJ2-5, with D tentatively TRBD2 (5 bases). Germline CDR1 LGHNT, CDR2 FRNRAP. Trimming left V 4 bases short and J 4 bases short, with 10 bases between. This CDR3 contains 13 residues. The CDR3: CASGWGVGETQYF. The DNA of the CDR3 is TGTGCTAGTGGTTGGGGAGTGGGAGAGACCCAGTACTTC.

The chain links TRBV7-2 to TRBJ1-6, with 8 positions matching TRBD1. Germline V gene data show CDR1 as SGHTA and CDR2 as FQGNSA. The CDR3 length is 15 residues. V dropped 2 bases and J dropped 5; count of bases not matched to a gene: 2. As DNA, the CDR3 is TGTGCCAGCAGCTTACGACAGGGGAATAATTCACCCCTCCACTTT. This codes for CASSLRQGNNSPLHF.

This clone appeared a single time. CDR3 coding DNA: TGCGCCAGCAGCTTGGCCGGGGGGGCGAACACTGAAGCTTTCTTT. This gives the protein CASSLAGGANTEAFF. V is TRBV5-1 and J is TRBJ1-1, with TRBD1 as a possible D gene (6 bases). V lost 0 bases, J lost 1 base, and 10 bases lay in between. CDR1 SGHRS and CDR2 YFSETQ come from the germline V gene. The CDR3 length is 15 residues.

The V call is TRBV27, the J call TRBJ2-1; D not certain. The V end was cut by 0 bases, the J end by 7 bases, with 7 bases between. This CDR3 spans 13 amino acids. The V gene's germline CDR1 is MNHEY and CDR2 SMNVEV (reference sequence). The CDR3 region has the DNA TGTGCCAGCAGTTTATCACGAGGAAATGAGCAGTTCTTC. This sequence encodes CASSLSRGNEQFF.

This clone appeared a few times. The rearrangement uses TRBV12-3 or TRBV12-4 and TRBJ2-7; tentatively, D is TRBD1 (6 bases). V lost 5 bases to trimming and J lost 6 bases, with 11 bases between them. The CDR3 length is 12 residues. In DNA, the CDR3 is TGTGCCAGCAGTCGTGGACAGTCCGAGCAGTACTTC. It yields the protein CASSRGQSEQYF.

This chain uses TRBV6-5 with TRBJ1-1, with D possibly matching TRBD1 (5 bases). The germline V gene has CDR1 MNHEY and CDR2 SVGAGI. Trimming cost V 9 bases and J 4 bases, with 15 bases left between them. CDR3 length equals 13 residues. CDR3 protein: CASSTQGGTEAFF. CDR3 bases: TGTGCCAGTTCCACCCAGGGCGGCACTGAAGCTTTCTTT.

The V gene is TRBV5-4, the J gene TRBJ2-3; TRBD2 matches at 9 bases. This CDR3 region has 15 residues. Germline loops: CDR1 SGHNT, CDR2 YYREEE (reference sequence). CDR3 residues: CAAGTMREGIDTQYF. The CDR3 nucleotides are TGTGCAGCAGGGACCATGCGGGAGGGGATAGATACGCAGTATTTT.

The V gene is TRBV6-5, the J gene TRBJ1-3; 7 nucleotides agree with TRBD1. This CDR3 has 16 residues. Germline CDR1 and CDR2: MNHEY and SVGAGI. After removal of 2 bases from V and 4 bases from J, the junction contained 8 bases not matched to a gene. The CDR3 region is CASSYAGTALGNTIYF. The CDR3 nucleotides read TGTGCCAGCAGTTACGCAGGGACAGCCCTCGGAAACACCATATATTTT.

The gene calls are TRBV5-4 and TRBJ1-4; D may be TRBD1 (6 bases). This CDR3 has 15 residues. Per germline, CDR1 SGHNT and CDR2 YYREEE (reference sequence). V lost 2 bases to trimming and J lost 0 bases, with 8 bases between them. CDR3 sequence (DNA): TGTGCCAGCAGCTTACAGGGCCCAACTAATGAAAAACTGTTTTTT. Translated: CASSLQGPTNEKLFF.

The chain couples TRBV18 to TRBJ1-1; no firm D call. The CDR3 length is 17 residues. V lost 1 base to trimming and J lost 0 bases, with 15 bases between them. CDR1 KGHSH and CDR2 LQKENI come from the germline V gene. In nucleotides, the CDR3 is TGTGCCAGCTCACCACGGCTAAGCGTTCCCATGAACACTGAAGCTTTCTTT. Translation: CASSPRLSVPMNTEAFF. Drawing the rest from reference TRBV18 and TRBJ1-1, the complete variable domain is NAGVMQNPRHLVRRRGQEARLRCSPMKGHSHVYWYRQLPEEGLKFMVYLQKENIIDESGMPKERFSAEFPKEGPSILRIQQVVRGDSAAYFCASSPRLSVPMNTEAFFGQGTRLTVV.

The V and J genes are TRBV6-4 and TRBJ1-1; no definite D call. The CDR3 totals 15 residues. V gave up 9 bases and J gave up 6 bases, with 23 bases separating them. Looked up from germline, CDR1 is MRHNA and CDR2 is SNTAGT. CDR3: CASKPSTPAGAEAFF. The CDR3 DNA reads as TGTGCCAGTAAACCCTCCACCCCGGCGGGTGCTGAAGCTTTCTTT.

The chain recombines TRBV6-6 with TRBJ2-7; the D is unclear. The CDR3 loop spans 12 amino acids. Trimming took off 5 bases at V and 3 bases at J, with 8 bases between the two ends. Looked up from germline, CDR1 is MNHNY and CDR2 is SVGAGI (reference sequence). The DNA for the CDR3 is TGTGCCAGCAGTCAAAGCGACTACGAGCAGTACTTC. This translates into CASSQSDYEQYF.

This clone appeared once. V and J are TRBV10-2 and TRBJ1-2; 9 bases fit TRBD1. Germline V lookup: CDR1 WSHSY, CDR2 SAAADI. The J segment lost 5 bases and the V segment lost 0 bases, leaving 4 bases of the junction unmatched. The CDR3 loop spans 15 amino acids. CDR3 sequence reads: CASSESGQGLYGYTF. The CDR3 coding sequence is TGCGCCAGCAGTGAGTCCGGACAGGGGTTGTATGGCTACACCTTC.

The chain recombines TRBV6-5 with TRBJ2-7; D remains unclear. Germline V gene lookup returns CDR1 MNHEY and CDR2 SVGAGI. CDR3 length: 14 amino acids. V lost 5 bases and J lost 4, with 15 bases in between. Here the CDR3 reads CASSPPTRQYEQYF. CDR3 coding DNA: TGTGCCAGCAGTCCCCCGACAAGACAATACGAGCAGTACTTC.

The chain employs TRBV5-1 and TRBJ2-5; 7 bases line up with TRBD1. V trimming: 0 bases; J trimming: 3 bases; junction bases outside the gene matches: 5. The CDR3 contains 15 residues. CDR1 is SGHRS, CDR2 YFSETQ, per germline. The CDR3: CASSLATGSKETQYF. The CDR3 DNA reads as TGCGCCAGCAGCTTGGCGACAGGGAGCAAAGAGACCCAGTACTTC.

The chain recombines TRBV4-2 with TRBJ1-2; a weak D match, TRBD1 (6 bases). The germline V gene has CDR1 LGHNA and CDR2 YNFKEQ. The CDR3 length is 14 residues. With 3 bases removed from V and 4 bases from J, the gap between germline ends came to 12 bases. CDR3 in amino acids: CASSQEQGPYGYTF. The CDR3 nucleotides read TGTGCCAGCAGCCAGGAACAGGGACCCTATGGCTACACCTTC.

CDR3 in DNA: TGCAGCGCCGGGGACAGGGCGGGCTATGGCTACACCTTC. This gives the protein CSAGDRAGYGYTF. This chain links TRBV29-1 with TRBJ1-2; TRBD1 aligns across 9 bases. The CDR3 spans 13 residues. The germline V gene has CDR1 SQVTM and CDR2 ANQGSEA. V gave up 7 bases and J gave up 4 bases; unmatched junction bases: 7.

This clone was seen more than once but under ten times. The rearrangement joins TRBV27 to TRBJ1-1, with D possibly being TRBD1 (6 bases). V was clipped by 10 bases and J by 2 bases, with 11 bases between them. The V gene's germline CDR1 is MNHEY and CDR2 SMNVEV (reference sequence). The CDR3 consists of 12 residues. The CDR3 here is CATQGQNTEAFF. The CDR3 DNA follows: TGTGCCACCCAGGGGCAAAACACTGAAGCTTTCTTT.

The chain links TRBV3-1 (or the pseudogene TRBV3-2) to TRBJ2-1, with TRBD2 matching over 9 bases. Germline V gene sequence: CDR1 LGHDT, CDR2 YNNKEL (reference sequence). This CDR3 is built from 14 residues. Losses at the gene ends were 2 bases for V and 10 bases for J; bases not matched to a gene: 6. The CDR3 sequence: CASSQFSGSSEQFF. The CDR3 DNA reads as TGTGCCAGCAGCCAATTTAGCGGGAGTTCAGAGCAGTTCTTC.

There are many counts of this clone. The J gene is TRBJ2-1, the V gene TRBV7-9, with TRBD2 matching over 7 bases. Per germline, CDR1 SEHNR and CDR2 FQNEAQ (reference sequence). The V gene end was trimmed by 4 bases and the J gene end by 5 bases; junction bases not matched to a gene: 8. This CDR3 spans 15 amino acids. Here the CDR3 DNA reads TGTGCCAGCAGCTCAGAGACTAGCCCACACAATGAGCAGTTCTTC. Its translation is CASSSETSPHNEQFF.

The chain joins TRBV7-2 to TRBJ2-2, with D tentatively TRBD1 (6 bases). There are 14 residues in the CDR3. The ends were cut back, 3 bases at V and 8 bases at J, with 13 bases in the middle. CDR1 is SGHTA and CDR2 is FQGNSA in the germline V gene. DNA of the CDR3: TGTGCCAGCAGCTTCACAGGGAGAATAGGGGAGCTGTTTTTT. Translating it yields CASSFTGRIGELFF.

J is TRBJ2-6 and V is TRBV5-1; TRBD1 aligns across 9 bases. This CDR3 has 18 residues. Germline assignment: CDR1 SGHRS and CDR2 YFSETQ. V shed 4 bases and J 4 bases; nucleotides not matched to a gene: 12. For the CDR3, the DNA is TGCGCCAGCAGCCCAGAAACAGGGGGCGCGTTCGGGGCCAACGTCCTGACTTTC. The encoded protein is CASSPETGGAFGANVLTF.

There are a few counts of this clone. This chain connects TRBV12-3 or TRBV12-4 to TRBJ2-7; D is ambiguous. The CDR3 loop spans 12 amino acids. Trimming cost V 8 bases and J 2 bases, with 10 bases left between them. CDR3: CASGRHPYEQYF. CDR3 DNA: TGTGCCAGCGGAAGACATCCCTACGAGCAGTACTTC.

In nucleotides, the CDR3 is TGCGCCAGCAGCCAAGATCTGCGGGGGAGACTTCGAGAGACCCAGTACTTC. It is translated as CASSQDLRGRLRETQYF. J is TRBJ2-5 and V is TRBV4-1; 7 bases align to TRBD2. Germline trimming cut 0 bases from V and 4 bases from J; bases unmatched to any gene: 11. This CDR3 has 17 residues. Germline V gene sequence: CDR1 MGHRA, CDR2 YSYEKL.

This clone was observed once. J is TRBJ2-7 and V is TRBV7-3; maybe TRBD2 (6 bases). Germline CDR1 reads SGHTA; CDR2 reads FQGTGA. The V end lost 1 base, the J end lost 2 bases, and 12 bases lay between the germline ends. This CDR3 is 15 amino acids long. CDR3 residues: CASSLIGGAAYEQYF. For the CDR3, the DNA is TGTGCCAGCAGCTTAATAGGCGGGGCGGCCTACGAGCAGTACTTC.

The chain combines TRBV30 with TRBJ1-6; D not certain. Germline V gene sequence: CDR1 GTSNPN, CDR2 SVGIG (reference sequence). Trimming pared 4 bases from V and 5 bases from J, leaving 12 bases between. This CDR3 contains 14 residues. The CDR3 DNA sequence: TGTGCCTGGAAAGCCGGGAATGATAATTCACCCCTCCACTTT. Translated, it gives CAWKAGNDNSPLHF.